A single sample is the source of the 28 T cell receptor beta chains below, sequenced in a study of PD-L1 blockade in urothelial cancer. Assay used: immunoSEQ multiplex PCR; TCRdb lists only in-frame clones, some missing. The table lists about 29,000 clones, 87% of them singletons. This material consisted of PBMCs, taken around atezolizumab (anti-PD-L1) treatment. These receptors were taken from a man aged 45-65 years with urothelial cancer.

J is TRBJ2-5 and V is TRBV11-2; TRBD1 agrees at 7 bases. The CDR3 consists of 14 residues. CDR1 is SGHAT and CDR2 is FQNNGV in the germline V gene. The V gene end was trimmed by 2 bases and the J gene end by 4 bases; junction bases not matched to a gene: 4. The DNA for the CDR3 is TGTGCCAGCAGCTTACATAACAGGGGAGAGACCCAGTACTTC. Protein product: CASSLHNRGETQYF.

CDR3 sequence (DNA): TGCAGCGTTGAACTCACGGACACCCCCGCCCGTGGCTACACCTTC. The encoded protein is CSVELTDTPARGYTF. V and J are TRBV29-1 and TRBJ1-2, with D perhaps matching TRBD1 (5 bases). This CDR3 comprises 15 residues. Looked up from germline, CDR1 is SQVTM and CDR2 is ANQGSEA. V gave up 2 bases and J gave up 7 bases, with 20 bases separating them. Drawing the rest from reference TRBV29-1 and TRBJ1-2, the complete variable domain is SAVISQKPSRDICQRGTSLTIQCQVDSQVTMMFWYRQQPGQSLTLIATANQGSEATYESGFVIDKFPISRPNLTFSTLTVSNMSPEDSSIYLCSVELTDTPARGYTFGSGTRLTVV.

This rearrangement joins TRBV2 to TRBJ2-1, with TRBD2 identical over 12 bases. There are 15 residues in the CDR3. V lost 3 bases, J lost 8 bases, and 5 bases stayed unmatched. Germline V lookup: CDR1 SNHLY, CDR2 FYNNEI. The CDR3 sequence: CASSEGLAGGYEQFF. The CDR3 nucleotides read TGTGCCAGCAGTGAGGGGCTAGCGGGAGGGTATGAGCAGTTCTTC.

This clone appeared once. The gene calls are TRBV6-5 and TRBJ1-2; D gene ambiguous. CDR3 length: 14 residues. Germline V gene sequence: CDR1 MNHEY, CDR2 SVGAGI. Trimming shortened V by 6 bases and J by 0 bases, and 11 bases separated the two germline ends. In nucleotides, the CDR3 is TGTGCCAGCAGGAAAAACGGGGCTAACTATGGCTACACCTTC. Residues: CASRKNGANYGYTF.

The CDR3: CASSGRQGGGYGYTF. DNA for the CDR3: TGTGCCAGCAGTGGCCGACAGGGGGGAGGCTATGGCTACACCTTC. The chain joins TRBV2 to TRBJ1-2, with TRBD1 identical over 9 bases. V shed 4 bases and J 4 bases; nucleotides not matched to a gene: 7. The CDR3 has 15 amino acids. CDR1 SNHLY and CDR2 FYNNEI come from the germline V gene.

The rearrangement uses TRBV6-4 and TRBJ1-2; 7 positions agree with TRBD1. CDR3 length: 17 amino acids. Germline V lookup: CDR1 MRHNA, CDR2 SNTAGT. J lost 0 bases, V lost 0 bases, and 7 bases had no gene match. CDR3 nucleotide sequence: TGTGCCAGCAGTGACTCGGCGAGGGGGCAAGCTAACTATGGCTACACCTTC. This sequence encodes CASSDSARGQANYGYTF.

The chain is built from TRBV6-1 and TRBJ2-7; D is unclear. The germline V and J ends were trimmed by 2 bases and 8 bases, with 7 bases remaining between them. Germline loops: CDR1 MNHNS, CDR2 SASEGT. This CDR3 has 11 amino acids. Here the CDR3 reads CASSEQVQQYF. The CDR3, as DNA: TGTGCCAGCAGTGAACAGGTTCAGCAGTACTTC.

This clone has only one observation. V gene TRBV30 combines with J gene TRBJ1-2, with D uncertain. Germline V gene data show CDR1 as GTSNPN and CDR2 as SVGIG (reference sequence). This CDR3 is built from 15 residues. Trimming removed 3 bases from V and 3 bases from J, with 17 bases in between. The CDR3 sequence: CAWRGAMGKDYGYTF. DNA of the CDR3: TGTGCCTGGAGGGGAGCCATGGGGAAGGACTATGGCTACACCTTC.

The chain employs TRBV27 and TRBJ2-7, with 11 bases matching TRBD2. Germline-derived CDR1 and CDR2 are MNHEY and SMNVEV (reference sequence). V lost 2 bases, J lost 2 bases, and 5 bases stayed unmatched. The CDR3 is 16 amino acids. The CDR3 DNA follows: TGTGCCAGCAGTTTACTAGCGGGGGGCCTTCCCTACGAGCAGTACTTC. It codes for CASSLLAGGLPYEQYF.

The J gene is TRBJ2-2, the V gene TRBV30; 7 bases match TRBD1. The CDR3 extends over 13 amino acids. V gave up 2 bases and J gave up 6 bases; unmatched junction bases: 3. In germline, CDR1 is GTSNPN, CDR2 SVGIG (reference sequence). The CDR3 nucleotides read TGTGCCTGGAGTCAAGGGGGCCCCGGGGAGCTGTTTTTT. Encoded protein: CAWSQGGPGELFF.

Only a few counts were recorded for this clone. The chain links TRBV29-1 to TRBJ2-2, with 10 bases aligning to TRBD1. Germline CDR1 reads SQVTM; CDR2 reads ANQGSEA. The junction had 9 bases not matched to a gene; V was cut back by 4 bases and J by 7 bases. This CDR3 comprises 15 residues. The CDR3 here is CSVATRDRGGGELFF. The CDR3 DNA follows: TGCAGCGTTGCAACCCGGGACAGGGGAGGCGGGGAGCTGTTTTTT.

This clone was recorded a few times. The chain is built from TRBV2 and TRBJ1-1; the D is unclear. The CDR3 sequence is 14 residues long. Germline V gene sequence: CDR1 SNHLY, CDR2 FYNNEI. V gave up 1 base and J gave up 7 bases, with 13 bases separating them. CDR3 sequence: CASSEVVSIGEAFF. The CDR3, as DNA: TGTGCCAGCAGTGAAGTTGTTTCTATTGGTGAAGCTTTCTTT.

The gene calls are TRBV5-1 and TRBJ2-5; D may be TRBD1 (5 bases). V shed 7 bases and J shed 1 base, with 11 bases lying between them. Germline V CDR1 and CDR2: SGHRS, YFSETQ. This CDR3 region has 13 residues. CDR3 nucleotides: TGCGCCAGCGGGGCATACTTCCAAGAGACCCAGTACTTC. This encodes CASGAYFQETQYF.

This clone was seen a single time. The gene calls are TRBV28 and TRBJ2-7; weak D call: TRBD1 (5 bases). Germline assignment: CDR1 MDHEN and CDR2 SYDVKM. V lost 7 bases and J 0 bases, leaving 19 bases between the germline ends. The CDR3 covers 16 residues. The CDR3 is CASTDPQGLGSYEQYF. The CDR3 region has the DNA TGTGCCAGCACGGATCCCCAGGGTCTCGGCTCCTACGAGCAGTACTTC.

Remarks on this clone: A much bigger clone sits one base away, suggesting this may be a read error. The chain uses TRBV7-9 and TRBJ1-2, with TRBD1 matching over 8 bases. The CDR3 spans 17 residues. CDR1 is SEHNR, CDR2 FQNEAQ, per germline (reference sequence). The V gene end was trimmed by 5 bases and the J gene end by 7 bases; junction bases not matched to a gene: 18. The CDR3 nucleotides are TGTGCCAGCAGCCTGTCGATTGGACAGGGATTTATCTTTGGCTACACCTTC. This translates into CASSLSIGQGFIFGYTF.

This clone was recorded only once. CDR3 coding DNA: TGCGCCAGCAGCCAAGCTAGCGGGAGTTTAACTGGGGAGCTGTTTTTT. Protein product: CASSQASGSLTGELFF. The chain combines TRBV4-1 with TRBJ2-2; 10 bases line up with TRBD2. V lost 1 base to trimming and J lost 8 bases; unmatched junction nucleotides: 7. Germline V gene sequence: CDR1 MGHRA, CDR2 YSYEKL. The CDR3 covers 16 residues.

The chain joins TRBV19 to TRBJ1-5; no clear D. This CDR3 is built from 13 residues. Trimming stripped 1 base from V and 4 bases from J, with 5 bases between. The germline V gene encodes CDR1 LNHDA and CDR2 SQIVND (reference sequence). The CDR3 sequence: CASSIASNQPQHF. DNA of the CDR3: TGTGCCAGTAGTATAGCTAGTAATCAGCCCCAGCATTTT.

V gene TRBV5-4 combines with J gene TRBJ2-5, with D possibly being TRBD2 (6 bases). The germline V gene encodes CDR1 SGHNT and CDR2 YYREEE (reference sequence). The CDR3 runs 14 residues. Trimming cost V 0 bases and J 5 bases, with 11 bases left between them. CDR3 coding DNA: TGTGCCAGCAGCTTGGGGCTAGCGTTGGAGACCCAGTACTTC. It yields the protein CASSLGLALETQYF. The full variable domain, its missing parts supplied by reference TRBV5-4 and TRBJ2-5, is ETGVTQSPTHLIKTRGQQVTLRCSSQSGHNTVSWYQQALGQGPQFIFQYYREEENGRGNFPPRFSGLQFPNYSSELNVNALELDDSALYLCASSLGLALETQYFGPGTRLLVL.

The J gene is TRBJ1-3, the V gene TRBV7-6; D not resolved. Germline V lookup: CDR1 SGHVS, CDR2 FNYEAQ. Trimming took 6 bases from V and 3 from J, leaving 9 bases between them. This CDR3 spans 13 amino acids. The CDR3 coding sequence is TGTGCCAGCAGGGAGGCGGGTGGAAACACCATATATTTT. This codes for CASREAGGNTIYF.

J is TRBJ1-1 and V is TRBV25-1, with D maybe TRBD1 (5 bases). The CDR3 covers 13 residues. Trimming took 6 bases from V and 4 from J, leaving 12 bases between them. From germline, CDR1 is MGHDK and CDR2 SYGVNS. CDR3 in DNA: TGTGCCAGCAGCCCGGGGGGGGGCACTGAAGCTTTCTTT. Translation: CASSPGGGTEAFF.

This chain uses TRBV4-1 with TRBJ2-7; 7 nucleotides align to TRBD1. Germline CDR1 MGHRA, CDR2 YSYEKL. The CDR3 consists of 15 residues. Unmatched junction bases numbered 7, after V lost 5 bases and J lost 0 bases. CDR3 bases: TGCGCCAGCAGCACCCCCGGGACAGACTCCTACGAGCAGTACTTC. The encoded protein is CASSTPGTDSYEQYF.

The chain has TRBV18 and TRBJ1-2; TRBD1 is a possible D gene (6 bases). The germline gives CDR1 KGHSH, CDR2 LQKENI. The CDR3 covers 15 residues. V was pared by 3 bases and J by 2 bases, with 13 bases between. CDR3 sequence: CASSPGTGGNYGYTF. The CDR3 DNA is TGTGCCAGCTCACCCGGAACGGGGGGCAACTATGGCTACACCTTC.

The chain links TRBV5-4 to TRBJ1-4; 7 bases map to TRBD1. This CDR3 contains 14 residues. CDR1 and CDR2 from the germline V gene are SGHNT and YYREEE (reference sequence). The ends lost 4 bases at V and 5 bases at J; junction bases unmatched: 5. This CDR3 is CASSPGTANEKLFF. In DNA form, the CDR3 reads TGTGCCAGCAGCCCCGGGACAGCGAATGAAAAACTGTTTTTT.

This rearrangement joins TRBV11-3 to TRBJ2-3; tentative D call: TRBD1 (7 bases). Germline CDR1 and CDR2: SGHNT and YENEEA. The CDR3 totals 15 residues. V was cut by 1 base and J by 5 bases, with 13 bases left in between. The CDR3 here is CASSLGAGGGDTQYF. The CDR3 DNA follows: TGTGCCAGCAGCTTAGGAGCAGGGGGAGGAGATACGCAGTATTTT.

CDR3 residues: CASGPWWGANGELFF. CDR3 DNA sequence: TGTGCCAGCGGGCCTTGGTGGGGCGCCAACGGGGAGCTGTTTTTT. The chain is built from TRBV6-6 and TRBJ2-2; D is perhaps TRBD1 (5 bases). Germline V CDR1 and CDR2: MNHNY, SVGAGI (reference sequence). Trimming pared 8 bases from V and 7 bases from J, leaving 20 bases between. This CDR3 comprises 15 residues.

The chain carries TRBV18 and TRBJ2-7; D not certain. V dropped 6 bases and J dropped 1 base, with 19 bases sitting between them. Germline CDR1 is KGHSH and CDR2 is LQKENI. The CDR3 spans 16 residues. CDR3 amino acids: CASSPPLRQSSYEQYF. CDR3 DNA sequence: TGTGCCAGCTCGCCCCCGTTGAGGCAGTCGTCCTACGAGCAGTACTTC.

The V and J genes are TRBV19 and TRBJ1-1; possibly TRBD1 for D (5 bases). CDR1 and CDR2 (germline): LNHDA, SQIVND (reference sequence). The CDR3 extends over 13 amino acids. Deletions cut 3 bases from V and 4 bases from J, with 9 bases between. The chain's CDR3 is CASSISRVTEAFF. The CDR3 DNA sequence: TGTGCCAGTAGTATTTCCAGGGTCACTGAAGCTTTCTTT.

This clone was seen a single time. This chain connects TRBV30 to TRBJ2-2; D may be TRBD1 (6 bases). CDR3 length: 12 amino acids. Trimming took 7 bases from V and 4 from J, leaving 10 bases between them. CDR1 is GTSNPN, CDR2 SVGIG, per germline (reference sequence). Here the CDR3 reads CASPDSTGELFF. The CDR3, as DNA: TGTGCCTCCCCGGACAGCACCGGGGAGCTGTTTTTT.